These T cell receptor beta chains were read from a single sample in a study of PD-1 blockade in classical Hodgkin lymphoma. Generated by immunoSEQ multiplex PCR, the TCRdb table keeps only in-frame clones and is missing some. The sample has about 21,000 clones, 80% seen once. Sequences were derived from peripheral blood mononuclear cells (PBMCs), sampled before the fourth cycle of nivolumab. These receptors were collected from a human donor with classical Hodgkin lymphoma. CDR3s include the opening cysteine and the closing phenylalanine or tryptophan.

j_call v_call cdr3_aa
TRBJ2-7 TRBV28 CASSPFPGQGVGYEQYF
TRBJ2-3 TRBV11-2 CASSHQTSATDTQYF
TRBJ1-2 TRBV9 CASSPYSGTGALDGYTF
TRBJ2-7 TRBV4-1 CASSQAPDRPTYEQYF
TRBJ1-2 TRBV28 CASSNAGGQGRYGYTF
TRBJ2-6 TRBV28 CASSLSSGANVLTF
TRBJ2-5 TRBV5-4 CASSLGDSGSGETQYF
TRBJ2-2 TRBV7-3 CASSPLGGGTGELFF
TRBJ1-6 TRBV19 CASSSRDISPLHF
TRBJ2-2 TRBV5-1 CASSLIPSGATGELFF
TRBJ2-5 TRBV28 CASSNVGTSGTVGVTQYF
TRBJ2-2 TRBV2 CASTLLEGELFF
TRBJ2-7 TRBV6-5 CASSYLGGEQYF
TRBJ2-7 TRBV4-1 CASSQVTGRYEQYF
TRBJ2-2 TRBV27 CASSPLTGELFF
TRBJ2-3 TRBV6-5 CASSYRGGDTQYF
TRBJ1-5 TRBV29-1 CSVEGGVDQPQHF
TRBJ1-5 TRBV6-1 CASSEASLVRPQHF
TRBJ2-1 TRBV18 CASSPLPADRAYEQFF
TRBJ2-1 TRBV9 CASGRGAGTTYNEQFF
TRBJ1-2 TRBV13 CASRVGGNFYGYTF
TRBJ1-2 TRBV18 CASSPRTEDGYTF
TRBJ2-3 TRBV7-3 CASSWHGPSTDTQYF
TRBJ2-1 TRBV7-9 CASSPGGGALGNEQFF
TRBJ1-1 TRBV6-5 CASSYSIRAEAFF
TRBJ1-2 TRBV15 CATSRDVGYGYTF
TRBJ1-3 TRBV7-9 CASSSYRTVSGNTIYF
TRBJ1-6 TRBV7-9 CASRLDRGDNSPLHF
TRBJ2-4 TRBV5-4 CASSLGGPGKGNIQYF
TRBJ2-2 TRBV9 CASSVVLAGGPGELFF
TRBJ1-3 TRBV28 CASTRGGTSGNTIYF
TRBJ2-2 TRBV27 CASSGWATGVATGELFF
TRBJ2-7 TRBV5-4 CASSPGTGDPYEQYF
TRBJ2-7 TRBV6-1 CASLGQGVEQYF
TRBJ1-5 TRBV5-4 CASSSGGSSNQPQHF
TRBJ1-1 TRBV19 CASSIQGVENTEAFF
TRBJ2-1 TRBV4-2 CASSQEGTGVFHEQFF
TRBJ1-1 TRBV2 CASSLKQIEAFF
TRBJ2-2 TRBV4-1 CASSQAVGSGELFF
TRBJ2-1 TRBV10-1 CASSENFLAGEQFF
TRBJ2-7 TRBV7-2 CASSLGGPSYEQYF
TRBJ1-1 TRBV7-8 CASSLERTANTEAFF
TRBJ2-1 TRBV2 CASSEFSGNEQFF
TRBJ2-7 TRBV7-6 CASSPGPNYEQYF
TRBJ1-1 TRBV28 CASRSREVKAFF
TRBJ2-1 TRBV2 CASSESEASYNEQFF
TRBJ2-3 TRBV27 CASSLTYYRVGTDTQYF
TRBJ1-3 TRBV11-3 CASSDWDISGNTIYF